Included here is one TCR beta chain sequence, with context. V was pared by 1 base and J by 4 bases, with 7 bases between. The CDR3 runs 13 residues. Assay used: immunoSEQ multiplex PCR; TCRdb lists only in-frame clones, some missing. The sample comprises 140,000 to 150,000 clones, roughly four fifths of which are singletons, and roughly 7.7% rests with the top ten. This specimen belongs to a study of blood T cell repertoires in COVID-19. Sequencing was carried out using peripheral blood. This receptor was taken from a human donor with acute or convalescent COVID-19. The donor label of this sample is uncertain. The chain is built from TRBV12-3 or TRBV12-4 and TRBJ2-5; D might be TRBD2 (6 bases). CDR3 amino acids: CASSLGRGETQYF. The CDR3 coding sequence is TGTGCCAGCAGTTTAGGGCGGGGAGAGACCCAGTACTTC.